The 27 T cell receptor beta chains given below trace back to one sample, sequenced in a study of cytomegalovirus exposure and HLA in healthy donors. The PCR contained 60 Vbeta and 13 Jbeta primers. Using immunoSEQ multiplex PCR, the repertoire was profiled, and TCRdb retains in-frame clones only, with some absent. The sample carries roughly 200,000 clones, roughly 10% recorded once. Sequencing was done on a sample of PBMCs. The receptors were gathered from a woman aged 25 to 45 in good health and CMV-seropositive.

This clone was detected a few times. The chain employs TRBV9 and TRBJ2-5; D is ambiguous. The CDR3 is 13 residues long. The V end lost 6 bases, the J end lost 4 bases, and 13 bases lay between the germline ends. Germline CDR1 reads SGDLS; CDR2 reads YYNGEE. CDR3 region: CASTRRDTETQYF. DNA of the CDR3: TGTGCCAGCACGCGGCGCGATACAGAGACCCAGTACTTC.

The chain has TRBV11-2 and TRBJ2-3; TRBD2 is a possible D gene (5 bases). Germline CDR1 is SGHAT and CDR2 is FQNNGV. The CDR3 length is 13 residues. Deletions cut 2 bases from V and 6 bases from J, with 9 bases between. CDR3 nucleotides: TGTGCCAGCAGCTTATGGGGAGCGGATACGCAGTATTTT. Encoded protein: CASSLWGADTQYF.

This clone has just a few counts. V gene TRBV2 combines with J gene TRBJ2-7; tentatively, D is TRBD1 (5 bases). The V and J ends lost 7 bases and 4 bases respectively, with 14 bases between them. This CDR3 is built from 13 residues. Germline V gives CDR1 SNHLY, CDR2 FYNNEI. The CDR3 DNA sequence: TGTGCCAGCAAGGACACGGTTAAATACGAGCAGTACTTC. It is translated as CASKDTVKYEQYF.

The V call is TRBV12-5, the J call TRBJ2-1; 13 bases align to TRBD2. The CDR3 sequence is 15 residues long. The germline CDR1 and CDR2 sequences are LGHNT and FRNRAP. J was trimmed by 9 bases and V by 6 bases; bases with no gene match: 8. The CDR3 region is CASGLTTSGRTEQFF. In DNA, the CDR3 is TGTGCTAGTGGCCTGACGACTAGCGGGAGGACTGAGCAGTTCTTC.

The rearrangement links TRBV5-1 to TRBJ2-7; TRBD1 matches at 9 bases. Germline-derived CDR1 and CDR2 are SGHRS and YFSETQ. The junction had 8 bases not matched to a gene; V was cut back by 5 bases and J by 2 bases. The CDR3 sequence is 15 residues long. The CDR3 nucleotides read TGCGCCAGCAGATCGGACAGGGGCCTCACCTACGAGCAGTACTTC. It yields the protein CASRSDRGLTYEQYF.

J is TRBJ2-1 and V is TRBV25-1; tentative D call: TRBD1 (6 bases). Germline lookup yields CDR1 MGHDK and CDR2 SYGVNS. The CDR3 sequence is 14 residues long. Trimming stripped 2 bases from V and 8 bases from J, with 13 bases between. CDR3 DNA: TGTGCCAGCAGTGAACCGGCAGGGGCGGATGAGCAGTTCTTC. Its translation: CASSEPAGADEQFF. The whole variable domain, remainder taken from reference TRBV25-1 and TRBJ2-1, is EADIYQTPRYLVIGTGKKITLECSQTMGHDKMYWYQQDPGMELHLIHYSYGVNSTEKGDLSSESTVSRIRTEHFPLTLESARPSHTSQYLCASSEPAGADEQFFGPGTRLTVL.

This sequence joins TRBV6-6 and TRBJ1-5, with TRBD1 identical over 9 bases. V was pared by 6 bases and J by 7 bases, with 7 bases of the junction left unmatched. The CDR3 has 14 amino acids. The germline V gene has CDR1 MNHNY and CDR2 SVGAGI (reference sequence). The CDR3 DNA reads TGTGCCAGCAGGCCTAGGACAGGGGTCCAGCCCCAGCATTTT. This sequence encodes CASRPRTGVQPQHF.

This clone was seen only a few times. The rearrangement joins TRBV4-1 to TRBJ2-7, with 11 bases lining up with TRBD2. This CDR3 is built from 15 residues. V gave up 4 bases and J gave up 7 bases; unmatched junction bases: 9. Per germline, CDR1 MGHRA and CDR2 YSYEKL. The CDR3 DNA reads TGCGCCAGCAGCCTACTAGCGGGAGTCTCAGGTGAGCAGTACTTC. Its protein is CASSLLAGVSGEQYF.

This clone was seen a handful of times. V is TRBV10-3 and J is TRBJ2-1; TRBD2 matches 11 bases. Germline CDR1 ENHRY, CDR2 SYGVKD. With V trimmed by 6 bases and J by 6 bases, 7 bases remained unmatched. The CDR3 runs 15 residues. CDR3 sequence (DNA): TGTGCCATCAGGCGAACTAGCGGGAGCATCAATGAGCAGTTCTTC. This translates into CAIRRTSGSINEQFF.

A few counts support this clone. The rearrangement uses TRBV10-2 and TRBJ2-2; 9 bases agree with TRBD2. The CDR3 is 15 residues long. Trimming took 5 bases from V and 5 from J; bases not matched to a gene: 6. The germline V gene encodes CDR1 WSHSY and CDR2 SAAADI. The CDR3 loop reads CASSYSGSGTGELFF. The CDR3 DNA is TGCGCCAGCAGTTATAGCGGGAGTGGGACCGGGGAGCTGTTTTTT.

The chain has TRBV20-1 and TRBJ1-1; D ambiguous. The CDR3 is made up of 11 amino acids. Trimming left V 6 bases short and J 4 bases short, with 9 bases between. Germline V gene sequence: CDR1 DFQATT, CDR2 SNEGSKA (reference sequence). The CDR3 here is CSADYGTEAFF. In nucleotides, the CDR3 is TGCAGTGCCGACTACGGCACTGAAGCTTTCTTT.

This rearrangement joins TRBV9 to TRBJ2-3; no definite D call. Trimming cost V 3 bases and J 1 base, with 12 bases left between them. The V gene's germline CDR1 is SGDLS and CDR2 YYNGEE. The CDR3 runs 15 residues. In nucleotides, the CDR3 is TGTGCCAGCAGCGCCTACGAGAGAGGCACAGATACGCAGTATTTT. This gives the protein CASSAYERGTDTQYF.

The chain combines TRBV6-6 with TRBJ1-2; D is perhaps TRBD1 (5 bases). Trimming removed 0 bases at V and 8 bases at J, with 10 bases between. CDR3 length: 13 residues. Germline values: CDR1 MNHNY, CDR2 SVGAGI (reference sequence). This CDR3 reads CASSYSPTVGYTF. In nucleotides, the CDR3 is TGTGCCAGCAGTTACTCTCCGACAGTGGGCTACACCTTC.

The sample holds a few counts of this clone. V gene TRBV10-3 combines with J gene TRBJ1-6; no firm D call. The CDR3 has 16 amino acids. CDR1 and CDR2 (germline): ENHRY, SYGVKD. V shed 8 bases and J shed 0 bases, with 14 bases lying between them. The CDR3 loop reads CAIGLGGSSYNSPLHF. The CDR3 DNA is TGTGCCATCGGTCTGGGCGGGAGCTCCTATAATTCACCCCTCCACTTT.

This clone showed up just a few times. The rearrangement joins TRBV19 to TRBJ1-4; tentatively, D is TRBD1 (5 bases). The CDR3 is made up of 14 amino acids. In germline, CDR1 is LNHDA, CDR2 SQIVND (reference sequence). V gave up 7 bases and J gave up 7 bases, with 16 bases separating them. The CDR3 bases are TGTGCCAGTAAGCTTGGCAGGGATAGTGAAAAACTGTTTTTT. It encodes CASKLGRDSEKLFF.

This clone was recorded a few times. This rearrangement joins TRBV29-1 to TRBJ1-1, with 7 bases identical to TRBD1. The CDR3 is made up of 13 amino acids. Germline V CDR1 and CDR2: SQVTM, ANQGSEA. Trimming removed 6 bases from V and 2 bases from J; junction bases left unmatched: 6. CDR3 DNA: TGCAGCGTCATGGGACAGTCAAACACTGAAGCTTTCTTT. The encoded protein is CSVMGQSNTEAFF.

The chain carries TRBV5-6 and TRBJ1-1; D gene uncertain. CDR3 length equals 11 residues. CDR1 and CDR2 (germline): SGHDT, YYEEEE. V dropped 0 bases and J dropped 8 bases, with 5 bases sitting between them. Here the CDR3 DNA reads TGTGCCAGCAGCTTGGGCAGGGAAGCTTTCTTT. It encodes CASSLGREAFF. Drawing the rest from reference TRBV5-6 and TRBJ1-1, the complete variable domain is DAGVTQSPTHLIKTRGQQVTLRCSPKSGHDTVSWYQQALGQGPQFIFQYYEEEERQRGNFPDRFSGHQFPNYSSELNVNALLLGDSALYLCASSLGREAFFGQGTRLTVV.

V is TRBV27 and J is TRBJ2-1; possible D gene TRBD1, 6 bases. Germline V gene sequence: CDR1 MNHEY, CDR2 SMNVEV (reference sequence). V lost 2 bases to trimming and J lost 2 bases, with 10 bases between them. CDR3 size: 15 residues. In DNA form, the CDR3 reads TGTGCCAGCAGTTTAGGCCGGGACACCTACAATGAGCAGTTCTTC. Translating it yields CASSLGRDTYNEQFF.

This clone has a handful of counts. This chain connects TRBV6-5 to TRBJ2-1; tentative D call: TRBD2 (5 bases). There are 14 residues in the CDR3. The germline V gene encodes CDR1 MNHEY and CDR2 SVGAGI. V lost 7 bases and J 0 bases, leaving 10 bases between the germline ends. The CDR3 sequence is CASKSGFSYNEQFF. CDR3 coding DNA: TGTGCCAGCAAAAGCGGCTTCTCCTACAATGAGCAGTTCTTC.

The chain employs TRBV11-2 and TRBJ1-2, with 9 nucleotides matching TRBD1. The J segment lost 4 bases and the V segment lost 5 bases, leaving 8 bases of the junction unmatched. This CDR3 is 15 amino acids long. Germline lookup yields CDR1 SGHAT and CDR2 FQNNGV. The CDR3 DNA reads TGTGCCAGCAGCCCTCTCCCGGGACAGGGCTATGGCTACACCTTC. It yields the protein CASSPLPGQGYGYTF.

The chain couples TRBV10-3 to TRBJ1-1; TRBD1 matches at 9 bases. After removal of 10 bases from V and 3 bases from J, the junction contained 9 bases not matched to a gene. The CDR3 totals 14 residues. The germline CDR1 and CDR2 sequences are ENHRY and SYGVKD. This CDR3 reads CATEDGTGYTEAFF. The CDR3 coding sequence is TGTGCCACCGAGGACGGGACAGGGTACACTGAAGCTTTCTTT.

Only a few counts were recorded for this clone. The rearrangement uses TRBV9 and TRBJ2-1; D gene uncertain. The germline V gene has CDR1 SGDLS and CDR2 YYNGEE. Trimming left V 0 bases short and J 9 bases short, with 19 bases between. This CDR3 has 16 residues. CDR3 in amino acids: CASSVAGRPLWAEQFF. The CDR3 DNA reads as TGTGCCAGCAGCGTAGCTGGTAGGCCTCTATGGGCTGAGCAGTTCTTC.

This clone occurred a few times. The chain links TRBV18 to TRBJ2-7, with a weak D call TRBD1 (5 bases). V lost 6 bases and J 4 bases, leaving 19 bases between the germline ends. This CDR3 contains 15 residues. Germline V gene sequence: CDR1 KGHSH, CDR2 LQKENI. The CDR3 spells CASSLFLGQPYEQYF. In DNA, the CDR3 is TGTGCCAGCTCTCTTTTTTTGGGGCAGCCATACGAGCAGTACTTC. The full variable domain, its missing parts supplied by reference TRBV18 and TRBJ2-7, is NAGVMQNPRHLVRRRGQEARLRCSPMKGHSHVYWYRQLPEEGLKFMVYLQKENIIDESGMPKERFSAEFPKEGPSILRIQQVVRGDSAAYFCASSLFLGQPYEQYFGPGTRLTVT.

The chain has TRBV2 and TRBJ2-7, with 11 nucleotides matching TRBD2. Trimming at V came to 1 base and at J to 4 bases, leaving 0 bases not matched to a gene. CDR3 length: 14 amino acids. The germline CDR1 and CDR2 sequences are SNHLY and FYNNEI. CDR3 residues: CASSEGLAGYEQYF. The CDR3 DNA sequence: TGTGCCAGCAGTGAAGGACTAGCGGGGTACGAGCAGTACTTC. The variable domain in full, with the rest retrieved from reference TRBV2 and TRBJ2-7, is EPEVTQTPSHQVTQMGQEVILRCVPISNHLYFYWYRQILGQKVEFLVSFYNNEISEKSEIFDDQFSVERPDGSNFTLKIRSTKLEDSAMYFCASSEGLAGYEQYFGPGTRLTVT.

This clone was recorded once. J is TRBJ1-1 and V is TRBV7-9; D is perhaps TRBD1 (6 bases). In germline, CDR1 is SEHNR, CDR2 FQNEAQ (reference sequence). This CDR3 has 15 residues. V lost 7 bases and J lost 4, with 19 bases in between. The CDR3 coding sequence is TGTGCCAGCACCCGAGAGGGGGGGGGATTCACTGAAGCTTTCTTT. Its translation: CASTREGGGFTEAFF. The variable domain in full, completed from reference TRBV7-9 and TRBJ1-1, reads DTGVSQNPRHKITKRGQNVTFRCDPISEHNRLYWYRQTLGQGPEFLTYFQNEAQLEKSRLLSDRFSAERPKGSFSTLEIQRTEQGDSAMYLCASTREGGGFTEAFFGQGTRLTVV.

In its sample, this clone was seen a few times. The rearrangement uses TRBV11-2 and TRBJ2-4; D possibly corresponds to TRBD1 (5 bases). The germline gives CDR1 SGHAT, CDR2 FQNNGV. The CDR3 is 12 residues long. The germline V and J ends were trimmed by 1 base and 7 bases, with 5 bases remaining between them. The CDR3 nucleotides read TGTGCCAGCAGCTTAGGGGGCAACATTCAGTACTTC. Amino acid sequence: CASSLGGNIQYF. Full variable domain (rest looked up from reference TRBV11-2 and TRBJ2-4): EAGVAQSPRYKIIEKRQSVAFWCNPISGHATLYWYQQILGQGPKLLIQFQNNGVVDDSQLPKDRFSAERLKGVDSTLKIQPAKLEDSAVYLCASSLGGNIQYFGAGTRLSVL.

The chain's CDR3 is CASWGGASNQPQHF. The CDR3 DNA follows: TGTGCCAGCTGGGGGGGGGCGAGCAATCAGCCCCAGCATTTT. The rearrangement links TRBV18 to TRBJ1-5; D is possibly TRBD1 (6 bases). This CDR3 comprises 14 residues. Germline loops: CDR1 KGHSH, CDR2 LQKENI. V was pared by 7 bases and J by 1 base, with 11 bases between.